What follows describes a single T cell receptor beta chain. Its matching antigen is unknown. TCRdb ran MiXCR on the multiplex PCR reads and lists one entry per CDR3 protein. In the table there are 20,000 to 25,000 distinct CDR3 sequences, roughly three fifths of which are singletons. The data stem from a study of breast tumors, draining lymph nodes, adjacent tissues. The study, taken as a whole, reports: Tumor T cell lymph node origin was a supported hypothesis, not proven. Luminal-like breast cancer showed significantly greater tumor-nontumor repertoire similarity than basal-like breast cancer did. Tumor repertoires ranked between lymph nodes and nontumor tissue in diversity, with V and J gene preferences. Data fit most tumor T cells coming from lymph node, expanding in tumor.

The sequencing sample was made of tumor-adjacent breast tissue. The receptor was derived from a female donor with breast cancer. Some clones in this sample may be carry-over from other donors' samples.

The CDR3 DNA sequence: TGCAGTGCTAGGAGGACAGGGGCCAATTCACCCCTCCACTTT. It specifies CSARRTGANSPLHF. This chain connects TRBV20-1 to TRBJ1-6, with TRBD1 matching 9 bases. Germline lookup yields CDR1 DFQATT and CDR2 SNEGSKA (reference sequence). J lost 7 bases, V lost 3 bases, and 4 bases had no gene match. This CDR3 has 14 residues.